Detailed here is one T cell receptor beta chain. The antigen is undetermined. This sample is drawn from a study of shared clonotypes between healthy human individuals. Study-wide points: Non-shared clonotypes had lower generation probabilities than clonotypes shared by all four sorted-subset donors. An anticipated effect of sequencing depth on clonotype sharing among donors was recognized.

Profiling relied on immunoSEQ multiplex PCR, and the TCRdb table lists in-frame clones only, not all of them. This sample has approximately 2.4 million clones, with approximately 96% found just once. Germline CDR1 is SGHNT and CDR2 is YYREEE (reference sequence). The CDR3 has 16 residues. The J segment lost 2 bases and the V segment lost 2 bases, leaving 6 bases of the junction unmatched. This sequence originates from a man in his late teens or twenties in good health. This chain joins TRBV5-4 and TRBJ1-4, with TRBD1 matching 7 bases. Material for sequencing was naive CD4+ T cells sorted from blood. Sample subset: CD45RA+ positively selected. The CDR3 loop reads CASSLRDSGTNEKLFF. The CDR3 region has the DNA TGTGCCAGCAGCTTAAGGGACAGCGGGACTAATGAAAAACTGTTTTTT.